This T cell receptor (beta chain) was sequenced in a study of T cell repertoires in cytomegalovirus infection. For the study at large: Matching HLA type and CMV infection were both indicated by public TCR beta signatures. Study-level findings and limits: The study identified carriers of CMV plus the relevant HLA from cumulative public TCR beta family frequency. HLA-C-restricted CMV clonotypes gave the most frequent clonotype in two of eight donors.

About this clonotype: The antigen is not known.

Trimming pared 6 bases from V and 7 bases from J, leaving 22 bases between. This CDR3 has 15 amino acids. The germline V gene has CDR1 SQVTM and CDR2 ANQGSEA. TCRdb reprocessed the reads via MiXCR and lists one record per CDR3 protein. The data contain over 450,000 distinct CDR3 sequences, approximately 10% of them singletons. The V gene is TRBV29-1, the J gene TRBJ2-1, with D perhaps matching TRBD1 (8 bases). Sample: PBMCs. The sequence came from a human donor in good health (CMV status not recorded). Some clones in this sample may be carry-over from other donors' samples. The CDR3 DNA sequence: TGCAGCGTGGCCTACAGGGGGTTAGCGGGTAATGAGCAGTTCTTC. Translation gives CSVAYRGLAGNEQFF.